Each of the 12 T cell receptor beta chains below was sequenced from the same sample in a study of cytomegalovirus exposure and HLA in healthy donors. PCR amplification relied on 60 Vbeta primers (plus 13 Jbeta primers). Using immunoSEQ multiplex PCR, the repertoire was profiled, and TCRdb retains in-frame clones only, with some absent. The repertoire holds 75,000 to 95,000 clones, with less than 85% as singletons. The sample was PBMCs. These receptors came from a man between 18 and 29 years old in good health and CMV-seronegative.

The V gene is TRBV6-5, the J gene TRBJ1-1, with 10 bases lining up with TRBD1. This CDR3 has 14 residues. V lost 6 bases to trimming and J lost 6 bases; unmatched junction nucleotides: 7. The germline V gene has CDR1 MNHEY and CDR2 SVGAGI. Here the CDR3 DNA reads TGTGCCAGCAGCCCAGACAGGGGGCGGGCTGAAGCTTTCTTT. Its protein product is CASSPDRGRAEAFF.

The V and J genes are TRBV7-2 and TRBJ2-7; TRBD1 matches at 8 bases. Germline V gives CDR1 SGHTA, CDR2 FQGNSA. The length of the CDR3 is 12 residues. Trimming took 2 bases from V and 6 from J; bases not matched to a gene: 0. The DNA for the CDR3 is TGTGCCAGCAGCTTACAGGGGGCCGAGCAGTACTTC. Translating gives CASSLQGAEQYF.

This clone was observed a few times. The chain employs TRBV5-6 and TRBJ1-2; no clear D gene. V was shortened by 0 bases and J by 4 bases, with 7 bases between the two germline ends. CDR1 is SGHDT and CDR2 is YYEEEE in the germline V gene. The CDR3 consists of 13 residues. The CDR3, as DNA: TGTGCCAGCAGCTTGGTAGCAGCCTATGGCTACACCTTC. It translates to CASSLVAAYGYTF.

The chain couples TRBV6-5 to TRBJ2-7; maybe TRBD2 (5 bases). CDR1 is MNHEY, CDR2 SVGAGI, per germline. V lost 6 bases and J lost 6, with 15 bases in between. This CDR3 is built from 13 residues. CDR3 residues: CASSGLTKGEQYF. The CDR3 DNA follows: TGTGCCAGCAGCGGACTGACGAAGGGCGAGCAGTACTTC.

The CDR3 loop reads CASSFPQGGNTIYF. The CDR3 DNA is TGTGCCAGCAGCTTTCCACAGGGCGGAAACACCATATATTTT. V is TRBV5-4 and J is TRBJ1-3; TRBD1 is a possible D gene (6 bases). V was pared by 2 bases and J by 4 bases, with 10 bases between. Germline CDR1 is SGHNT and CDR2 is YYREEE (reference sequence). This CDR3 comprises 14 residues.

DNA for the CDR3: TGTGCCACCAGCAGAGGGGGACAGGGGGGCAATGAGCAGTTCTTC. Its protein is CATSRGGQGGNEQFF. The gene calls are TRBV15 and TRBJ2-1; TRBD1 matches at 11 bases. V shed 1 base, J shed 6 bases, and the junction held 2 bases outside the gene matches. The CDR3 sequence is 15 residues long. The germline CDR1 and CDR2 sequences are LNHNV and YYDKDF (reference sequence).

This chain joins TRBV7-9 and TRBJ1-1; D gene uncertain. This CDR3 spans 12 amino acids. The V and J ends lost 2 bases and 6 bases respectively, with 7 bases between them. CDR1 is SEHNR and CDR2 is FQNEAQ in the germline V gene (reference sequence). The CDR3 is CASSLYGAEAFF. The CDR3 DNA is TGTGCCAGCAGCTTATACGGGGCTGAAGCTTTCTTT.

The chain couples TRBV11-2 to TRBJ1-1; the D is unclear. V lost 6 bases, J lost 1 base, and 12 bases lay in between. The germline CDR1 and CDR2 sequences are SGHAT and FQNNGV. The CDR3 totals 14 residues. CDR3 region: CASRRIRGNTEAFF. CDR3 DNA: TGTGCCAGCAGACGCATCAGAGGGAACACTGAAGCTTTCTTT.

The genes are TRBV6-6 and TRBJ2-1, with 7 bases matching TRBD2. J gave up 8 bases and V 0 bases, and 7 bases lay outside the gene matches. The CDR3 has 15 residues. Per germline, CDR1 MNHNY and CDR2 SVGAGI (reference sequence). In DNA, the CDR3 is TGTGCCAGCAGTTACTCTCCTATTCGGGGGGATGAGCAGTTCTTC. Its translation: CASSYSPIRGDEQFF.

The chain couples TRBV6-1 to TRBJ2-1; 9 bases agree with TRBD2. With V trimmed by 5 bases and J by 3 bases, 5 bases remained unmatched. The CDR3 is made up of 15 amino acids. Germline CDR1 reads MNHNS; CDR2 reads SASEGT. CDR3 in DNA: TGTGCCAGCAGTACCCGGACTAGCGTCTACAATGAGCAGTTCTTC. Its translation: CASSTRTSVYNEQFF.

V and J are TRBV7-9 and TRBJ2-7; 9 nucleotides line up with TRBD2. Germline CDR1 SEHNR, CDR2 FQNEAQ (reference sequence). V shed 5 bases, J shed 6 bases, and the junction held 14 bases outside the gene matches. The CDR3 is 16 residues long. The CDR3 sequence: CASSPAEVAGESEQYF. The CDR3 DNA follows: TGTGCCAGCAGCCCTGCCGAGGTAGCGGGGGAGTCCGAGCAGTACTTC. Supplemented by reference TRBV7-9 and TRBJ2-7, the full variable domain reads DTGVSQNPRHKITKRGQNVTFRCDPISEHNRLYWYRQTLGQGPEFLTYFQNEAQLEKSRLLSDRFSAERPKGSFSTLEIQRTEQGDSAMYLCASSPAEVAGESEQYFGPGTRLTVT.

CDR3 amino acids: CSPREGTEAFF. CDR3 DNA sequence: TGCAGCCCACGGGAGGGCACTGAAGCTTTCTTT. The chain is built from TRBV29-1 and TRBJ1-1; D is unresolved. V was trimmed by 8 bases and J by 4 bases, leaving 11 bases between them. The CDR3 sequence is 11 residues long. Germline CDR1 reads SQVTM; CDR2 reads ANQGSEA.